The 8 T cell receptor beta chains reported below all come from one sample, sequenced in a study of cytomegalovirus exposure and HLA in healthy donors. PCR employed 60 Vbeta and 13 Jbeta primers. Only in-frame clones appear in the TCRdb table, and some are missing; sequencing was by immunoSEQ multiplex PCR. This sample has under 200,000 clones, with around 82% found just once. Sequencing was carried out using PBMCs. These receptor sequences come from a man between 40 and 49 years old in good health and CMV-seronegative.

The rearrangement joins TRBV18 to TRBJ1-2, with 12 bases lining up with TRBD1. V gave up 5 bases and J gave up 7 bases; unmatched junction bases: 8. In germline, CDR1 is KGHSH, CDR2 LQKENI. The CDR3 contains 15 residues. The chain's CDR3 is CASSSWGTGGFGYTF. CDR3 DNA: TGTGCCAGCTCATCTTGGGGGACAGGGGGCTTTGGCTACACCTTC.

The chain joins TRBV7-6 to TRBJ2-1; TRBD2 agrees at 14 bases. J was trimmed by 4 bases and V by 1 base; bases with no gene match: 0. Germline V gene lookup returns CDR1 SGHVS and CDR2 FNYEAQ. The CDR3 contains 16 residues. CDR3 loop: CASSLGTSGGYNEQFF. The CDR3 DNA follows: TGTGCCAGCAGCTTAGGGACTAGCGGGGGGTACAATGAGCAGTTCTTC. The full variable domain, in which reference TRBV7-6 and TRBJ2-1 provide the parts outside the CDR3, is GAGVSQSPRYKVTKRGQDVALRCDPISGHVSLYWYRQALGQGPEFLTYFNYEAQQDKSGLPNDRFSAERPEGSISTLTIQRTEQRDSAMYRCASSLGTSGGYNEQFFGPGTRLTVL.

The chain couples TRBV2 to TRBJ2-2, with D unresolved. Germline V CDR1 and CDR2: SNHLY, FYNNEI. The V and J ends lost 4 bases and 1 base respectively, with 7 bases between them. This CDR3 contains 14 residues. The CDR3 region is CASSAYRNTGELFF. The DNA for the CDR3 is TGTGCCAGCAGTGCTTATCGGAACACCGGGGAGCTGTTTTTT.

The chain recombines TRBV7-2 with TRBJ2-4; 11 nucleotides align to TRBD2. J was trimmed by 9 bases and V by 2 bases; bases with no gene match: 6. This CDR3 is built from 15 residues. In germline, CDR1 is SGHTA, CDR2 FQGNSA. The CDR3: CASSLISGRAGIQYF. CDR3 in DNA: TGTGCCAGCAGCTTAATTAGCGGGAGGGCGGGCATTCAGTACTTC.

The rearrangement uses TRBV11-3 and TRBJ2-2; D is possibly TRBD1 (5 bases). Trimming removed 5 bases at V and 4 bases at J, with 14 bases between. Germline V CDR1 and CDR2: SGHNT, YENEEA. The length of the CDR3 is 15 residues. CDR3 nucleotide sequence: TGTGCCAGCAGCGTAGGGGTACAGACCACCGGGGAGCTGTTTTTT. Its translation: CASSVGVQTTGELFF.

The CDR3 DNA reads TGTGCCAGCAGCTTACCCAGCGCGAACACCGGGGAGCTGTTTTTT. Translated: CASSLPSANTGELFF. The gene calls are TRBV5-4 and TRBJ2-2, with D unresolved. The germline CDR1 and CDR2 sequences are SGHNT and YYREEE (reference sequence). V lost 2 bases and J 0 bases, leaving 8 bases between the germline ends. The CDR3 runs to 15 residues.

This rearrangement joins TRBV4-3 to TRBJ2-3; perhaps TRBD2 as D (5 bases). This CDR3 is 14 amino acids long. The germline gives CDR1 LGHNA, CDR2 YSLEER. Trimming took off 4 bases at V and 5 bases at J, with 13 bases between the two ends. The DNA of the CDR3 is TGCGCCAGCAGCCCGCGACTAACCCAAGATACGCAGTATTTT. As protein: CASSPRLTQDTQYF.

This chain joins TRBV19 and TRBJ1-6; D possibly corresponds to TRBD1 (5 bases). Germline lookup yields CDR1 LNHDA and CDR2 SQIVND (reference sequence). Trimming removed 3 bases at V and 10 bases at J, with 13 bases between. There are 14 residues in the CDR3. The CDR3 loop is CASSIRGTRSPLHF. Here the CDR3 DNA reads TGTGCCAGTAGTATTAGGGGAACGAGGTCACCCCTCCACTTT.